This TCR beta chain was retrieved from a study of identical twins. This CDR3 has 12 amino acids. In germline, CDR1 is SGDLS, CDR2 YYNGEE. V was cut by 4 bases and J by 6 bases, with 11 bases left in between. Every donor was a healthy Caucasian. This clonotype was seen only a few times. A universal primer site was created by template switching, with the cDNA bearing unique molecular identifiers. MiXCR was run by TCRdb on the 5' RACE reads, yielding one entry per CDR3 protein. This table has approximately 210,000 distinct CDR3 sequences, 5.5% to 7.5% appearing once. This sample was shared with a second study, whose subject was T cells expressing NK-cell markers. As that report states: The study drew TCR beta repertoires from sorted CD3+CD56+NKG2C+, CD3+CD56+NKG2C- and CD3+CD56-NKG2C+ T cells. Of eight sequenced donors, seven were HCMV-seropositive and one HCMV-seronegative.

The TCR originated in a woman under 30 in good health. The material sequenced was CD8+ T cells sorted from blood. The rearrangement joins TRBV9 to TRBJ2-7; no clear D. CDR3 sequence (DNA): TGTGCCAGCAGCCCCGGCAGCACCGAGCAGTACTTC. This translates into CASSPGSTEQYF. The whole variable domain, remainder taken from reference TRBV9 and TRBJ2-7, is DSGVTQTPKHLITATGQRVTLRCSPRSGDLSVYWYQQSLDQGLQFLIQYYNGEERAKGNILERFSAQQFPDLHSELNLSSLELGDSALYFCASSPGSTEQYFGPGTRLTVT.